This T cell receptor beta chain was sequenced in a study of vaccination effects on CD4 cells after COVID-19. On the study more broadly: The post-vaccine samples were taken, at the median, 72 days after the second dose.

General study results and limits: Of the vaccine-induced clones from healthy vaccinees, merely 1 of 255 recognized common cold coronaviruses as well.

Prior to sequencing, the ViraFEST assay stimulated PBMC with viral peptide pools, which expanded the antigen-specific CD4+ T cells. Investigators separated out CD4+ T cells once approximately 10 days of culture had passed. Two-dose vaccination with either BNT162b2 or mRNA-1273 was given to the participants. Vaccinees lacked prior SARS-CoV-2 infection and tested negative for nucleocapsid antibodies. This clone was detected a few times. Its antigen is as yet unknown. The assay was immunoSEQ multiplex PCR, and TCRdb's table has in-frame clones only and misses some. The sample carries approximately 26,000 clones, 69% recorded once. With V trimmed by 3 bases and J by 9 bases, 8 bases remained unmatched. This CDR3 is 16 amino acids long. Germline values: CDR1 KGHSH, CDR2 LQKENI.

This clonotype was obtained from a human donor who received a COVID-19 vaccine. V is TRBV18 and J is TRBJ2-1, with 13 bases that match TRBD2. Sequenced material: CD4+ T cells from PBMCs cultured with SARS-CoV-2 spike peptides, taken after COVID-19 vaccination. Here the CDR3 reads CASSPGTSGNRGEQFF. In DNA form, the CDR3 reads TGTGCCAGCTCACCCGGGACTAGCGGGAATCGGGGTGAGCAGTTCTTC.